This TCR beta chain emerged from a study of cytomegalovirus exposure and HLA in healthy donors (dated by TCRdb to 2016 to 2017). Some background on the complete study: According to an earlier analysis of 587 of the donors, about 180 million T cells yielded 95 million to 140 million unique TCR beta sequences and around 300 Gb of sequence data. Approximately 300 gigabases of sequencing data and 70 million to 100 million unique TCR sequences made up an early release that covered some 640 HLA-typed donors. Of the roughly 400 genotyped donors, more than 75% were placed in the genetic ancestry cluster associated with self-reported Caucasian donors. The study aimed to test whether signatures of past pathogen exposure could be identified by cataloging public T cell receptors. Using immunosequencing, the study profiled T cell repertoires from some 670 subjects and related those repertoires to cytomegalovirus serostatus. In addition to the first cohort of 666 subjects, a separate validation cohort of some 120 different subjects was used. To predict cytomegalovirus infection status, the study combined high-throughput TCR immunosequencing, statistical association of individual TCRs with disease status, and machine learning. A later analysis re-analyzed previously published TCR beta repertoires from several hundred donors and added high-resolution HLA genotyping to study TCR occurrence patterns. The later analysis used no new phenotypic data to find candidate immune exposures, relying instead on TCR beta sequences and their occurrence across donors. An earlier analysis of several hundred of the donors applied high-throughput TCR beta sequencing to assess whether each TCR beta V gene segment acted as functional or pseudogenic. Donor age, sex, ethnicity and CMV serostatus were compiled together with the repertoire data. A later genetic analysis used genome-wide SNP genotypes for 398 of the 666 donors, treating that subset as a discovery cohort. All discovery cohort repertoires had been generated using a single sequencing platform. Both class I and class II loci were covered by HLA typing, at four-digit resolution. Typing coverage differed by locus: A, B, C, DRB1 and DQB1 were typed in roughly 629-630 donors, DQA1 in 500 to 550, DPA1 in some 570, and DPB1 in roughly 450. Roughly five DR-DQ haplotypes were treated as single units for association and clustering because of strong linkage in the cohort. Among about 360 genotyped donors of the cohort, an average of roughly 240,000 unique TCR beta nucleotide sequences were sequenced per donor, around 18% of them non-productive.

Library generation was performed with the immunoSEQ multiplex PCR assay. A mixture of 60 forward primers for TCR Vbeta segments and 13 reverse primers for TCR Jbeta segments was used in the multiplex PCR. A multiplex PCR assay on genomic DNA amplified the CDR3 region of rearranged TCR beta genes. The Illumina HiSeq System was used to sequence the amplified TCR beta libraries as 87-base-pair reads. Turning to the authors' computational methods: Across the 600 to 700 repertoires, a later analysis counted roughly 77 million unique TCR beta chains, around 11 million of which were shared by at least two donors. To remove PCR and sequencing errors, raw reads were error-corrected and collapsed into unique sequences using a nearest-neighbor algorithm that merged closely related sequences. V, D and J gene segments were assigned by aligning CDR3 sequences to IMGT reference sequences. For a sequence to be retained, a match of at least six nucleotides to both a V gene segment and a J gene segment was required. A rearrangement was called productive if the CDR3 had no stop codons and remained in frame with V and J, and every other rearrangement was called non-productive. Following IMGT convention, CDR3 was defined as the stretch from the second conserved V-encoded cysteine up to the conserved J-encoded phenylalanine. In an earlier analysis of 500 to 650 of the donors, sequences lacking an unambiguous match to a single V gene segment were excluded. In an earlier analysis of approximately 560 of the donors, a V segment was called functional when productive rearrangements were above 56.7%, and segregating when the standard deviation between donors exceeded 5%. A statistical classification framework was built for diagnosing cytomegalovirus status from the catalog of TCR beta chain sequences. V and J gene assignment, in a later analysis, came from comparing TCR nucleotide sequences with IMGT/GENE-DB human TR gene sequences. Using the TCRdist pipeline, a later analysis assigned CDR3 sequences along with most-parsimonious VDJ recombination scenarios. A later analysis defined each TCR beta chain by its CDR3 amino acid sequence plus V-gene family, and excluded reads lacking a unique V-gene family. To address suspected cross-contamination and a sequencing artifact, a later analysis removed approximately 590 highly shared, low-generation-probability nucleotide sequences. In a later analysis, a clonal expansion index was calculated for each public chain from normalized within-repertoire ranks of inferred template counts. A later analysis computed generation probabilities with a VDJ recombination model fitted to out-of-frame rearrangements, and checked the results against IGoR. Hypergeometric tests were used in a later analysis to score TCR-TCR, TCR-HLA and TCR-CMV co-occurrence, with a repertoire-size bias correction applied to the TCR pairs. A later analysis estimated false discovery rates by permuting HLA or CMV assignments 20 times. In a later analysis, co-occurring TCRs were grouped with DBSCAN, and TCRdist sequence similarity was added when clustering was performed within HLA-allele-positive subsets. Repertoires with fewer than 30,000 or more than 120,000 public chains were left out of co-occurrence clustering, as were a handful of repertoires with anomalous nucleotide sharing. As stored in TCRdb, this immuneACCESS dataset retains in-frame rearrangements with V and J assigned. A fraction of the clones does not appear; measured against another copy, unresolved V genes explain less than half of the discrepancy, and the remainder lacks a known reason. V and J calls and clone size follow that table, whereas D and trimming were derived from the DNA. The sample profile shows roughly 80,000 clones; less than 80% of them were found once. 7.2% of the sample is taken by the ten largest.

The cohort comprised fewer than 700 healthy bone marrow donors. At the time of sampling, every cohort member was nominally healthy, though immune exposures that went unrecorded were likely present. The donor was CMV seronegative and was included in the group of under 450 seronegative cohort members. A peripheral blood sample was provided by each donor, and peripheral blood mononuclear cells were used for TCR beta sequencing. Genomic DNA extraction from the blood cell samples was performed with the Qiagen DNeasy Blood Extraction Kit. In regard to this clone: No cognate antigen has been identified for it. Within one base of it there is no much larger clone, and no base qualities were kept.

The investigation overall reported the following: A further reported finding was that TCR beta sequences accurately predicted the HLA-A and HLA-B alleles for most subjects in the first cohort. The authors suggested that the approach could potentially be generalized to other disease states and immunological phenotypes. Linkage disequilibrium might explain the correlated functional status among segregating V segments, but an unknown experimental factor could not be excluded. Roughly uniform sequencing depth across donors was assumed in presence/absence analyses, although this assumption may not hold. In a later analysis, about 17,000 TCR beta sequences were associated with specific HLA alleles at a false discovery rate of 0.05. A later analysis found that HLA-associated TCR beta chains were more clonally expanded and had lower generation probabilities than equally common non-associated chains. In a later analysis, most CMV-associated TCR beta chains were found to appear HLA-restricted, with HLA associations seemingly driven largely by CMV exposure. While some public TCRs were present in many individuals, most TCR sequences turned up only very rarely across donors. Immune exposure information for the cohort was limited to CMV serostatus. In this cohort, only TCR beta chains were sequenced, and detectable features were limited by the absence of alpha or paired-chain data. In vitro tests confirmed that a few of the cytomegalovirus-associated TCR beta chains recognize cytomegalovirus antigens. The classifier was reported to diagnose cytomegalovirus status with high specificity and sensitivity in both the original and validation cohorts. The study listed 150 to 200 TCR beta chains as associated with cytomegalovirus. Strong co-occurrence of HLA alleles, especially DR and DQ, made assigning TCR associations to individual alleles difficult. Broadly in line with IMGT annotations, most TCR beta V segments showed up in productive rearrangements about 90% or about 30% of the time in an earlier analysis of approximately 640 of the donors. Because counts were too low, roughly 18 rarely observed V segments, including chromosome 9 orphons, were left out of the earlier analysis of 587 of the donors. In a later genetic analysis, fewer N-insertions in productive TCRs were reported among donors in an Asian-associated ancestry cluster than the 666-donor mean. Because some donors lacked HLA typing at each locus, the association tests relied only on the typed subset. Several of the top co-occurrence clusters appeared to be linked to parvovirus B19, influenza, CMV and Epstein-Barr virus, according to a later analysis. In a later analysis, the rate of TCR association differed among HLA loci, with DRB1 alleles having the most associated TCRs and HLA-C alleles having the fewest. A cluster of highly shared sequence variants was judged likely to represent a technical artifact of the sequencing pipeline. A later genetic analysis associated a missense DCLRE1C variant with V-gene and J-gene trimming of TCR beta chains, and an independent cohort replicated the association.

The source of this sequence is a middle-aged woman in good health and CMV-seronegative. The sample consisted of PBMCs.

The DNA sequence follows: TGCGCCAGCAGCCAGCTCACGGTGGACTATGGCTACACCTTC. This translates into CASSQLTVDYGYTF. The rearranged segments are TRBV4-1 and TRBJ1-2; the D gene is not confidently resolved. Trimming costs V 3 bases and J 3 bases, and their ends lie 11 bases apart. From a lookup of the germline V gene, CDR1 and CDR2 are MGHRA and YSYEKL. CDR3 length: 14 amino acids, cysteine to phenylalanine. The sequence is cut down to CDR3 DNA, 42 bases in frame from base 1.